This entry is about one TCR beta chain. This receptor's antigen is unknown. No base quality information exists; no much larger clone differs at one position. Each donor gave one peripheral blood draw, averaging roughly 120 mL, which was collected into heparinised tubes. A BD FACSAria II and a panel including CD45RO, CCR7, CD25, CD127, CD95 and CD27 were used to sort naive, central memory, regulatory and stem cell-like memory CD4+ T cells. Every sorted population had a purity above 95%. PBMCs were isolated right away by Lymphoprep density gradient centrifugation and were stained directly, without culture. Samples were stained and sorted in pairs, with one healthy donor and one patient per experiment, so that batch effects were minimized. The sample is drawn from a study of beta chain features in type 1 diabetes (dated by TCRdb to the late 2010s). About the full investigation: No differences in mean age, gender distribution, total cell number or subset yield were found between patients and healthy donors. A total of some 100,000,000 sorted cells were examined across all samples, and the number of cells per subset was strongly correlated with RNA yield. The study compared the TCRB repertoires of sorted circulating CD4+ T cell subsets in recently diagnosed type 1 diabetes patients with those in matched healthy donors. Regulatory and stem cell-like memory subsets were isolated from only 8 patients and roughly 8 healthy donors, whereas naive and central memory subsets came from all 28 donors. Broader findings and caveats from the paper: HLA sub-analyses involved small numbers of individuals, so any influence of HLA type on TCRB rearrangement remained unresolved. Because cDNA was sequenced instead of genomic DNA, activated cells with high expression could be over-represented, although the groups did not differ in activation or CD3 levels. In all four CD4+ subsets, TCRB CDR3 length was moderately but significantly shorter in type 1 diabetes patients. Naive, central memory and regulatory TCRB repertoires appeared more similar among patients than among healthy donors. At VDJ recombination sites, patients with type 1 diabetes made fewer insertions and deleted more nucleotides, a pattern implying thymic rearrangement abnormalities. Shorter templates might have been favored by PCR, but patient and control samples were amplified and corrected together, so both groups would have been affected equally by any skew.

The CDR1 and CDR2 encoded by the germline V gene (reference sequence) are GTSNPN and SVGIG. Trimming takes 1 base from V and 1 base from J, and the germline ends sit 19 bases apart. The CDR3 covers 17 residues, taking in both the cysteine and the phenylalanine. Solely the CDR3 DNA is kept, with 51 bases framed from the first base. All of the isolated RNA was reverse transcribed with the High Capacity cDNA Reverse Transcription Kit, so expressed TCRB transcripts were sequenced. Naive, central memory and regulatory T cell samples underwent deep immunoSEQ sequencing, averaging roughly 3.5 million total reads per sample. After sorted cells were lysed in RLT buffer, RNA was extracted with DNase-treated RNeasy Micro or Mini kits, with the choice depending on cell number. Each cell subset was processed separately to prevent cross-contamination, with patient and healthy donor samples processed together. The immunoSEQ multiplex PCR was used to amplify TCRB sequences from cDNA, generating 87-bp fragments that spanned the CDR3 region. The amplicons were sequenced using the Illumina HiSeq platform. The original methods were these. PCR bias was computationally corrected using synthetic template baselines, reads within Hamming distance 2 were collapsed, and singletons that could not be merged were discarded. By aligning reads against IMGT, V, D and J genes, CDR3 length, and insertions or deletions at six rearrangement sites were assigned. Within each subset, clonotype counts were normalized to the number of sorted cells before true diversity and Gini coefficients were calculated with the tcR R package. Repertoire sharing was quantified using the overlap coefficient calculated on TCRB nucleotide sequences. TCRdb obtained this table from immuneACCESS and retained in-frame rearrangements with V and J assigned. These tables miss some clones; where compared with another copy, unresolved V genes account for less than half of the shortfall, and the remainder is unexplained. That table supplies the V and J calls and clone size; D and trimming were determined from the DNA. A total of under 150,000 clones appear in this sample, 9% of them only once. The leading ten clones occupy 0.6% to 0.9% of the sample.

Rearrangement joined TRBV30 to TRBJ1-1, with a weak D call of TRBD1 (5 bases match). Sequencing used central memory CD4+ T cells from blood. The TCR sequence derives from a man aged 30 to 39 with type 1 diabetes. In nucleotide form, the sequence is TGTGCCTGGAGTGCTTCCCAAACCGGCAGGGCGAACACTGAAGCTTTCTTT. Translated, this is CAWSASQTGRANTEAFF. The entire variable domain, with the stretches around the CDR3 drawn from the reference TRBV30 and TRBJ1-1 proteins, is SQTIHQWPATLVQPVGSPLSLECTVEGTSNPNLYWYRQAAGRGLQLLFYSVGIGQISSEVPQNLSASRPQDRQFILSSKKLLLSDSGFYLCAWSASQTGRANTEAFFGQGTRLTVV.